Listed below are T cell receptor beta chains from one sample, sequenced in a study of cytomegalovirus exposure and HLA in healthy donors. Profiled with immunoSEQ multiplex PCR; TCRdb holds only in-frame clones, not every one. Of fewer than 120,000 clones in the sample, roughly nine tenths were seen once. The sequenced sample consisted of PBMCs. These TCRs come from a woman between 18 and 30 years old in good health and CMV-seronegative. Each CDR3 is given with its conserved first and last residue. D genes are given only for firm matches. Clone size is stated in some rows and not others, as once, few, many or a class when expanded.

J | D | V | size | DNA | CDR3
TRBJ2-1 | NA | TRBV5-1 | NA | TGCGCCAGCAGCTTTATGCGTTCCAACTACAATGAGCAGTTCTTC | CASSFMRSNYNEQFF
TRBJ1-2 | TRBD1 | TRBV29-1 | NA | TGCAGCGTTGCCGGGGACAGGGGATCCGATGGCTACACCTTC | CSVAGDRGSDGYTF
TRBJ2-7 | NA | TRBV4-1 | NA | TGCGCCAGCAGCCAAGTGGGGAGGTACGAGCAGTACTTC | CASSQVGRYEQYF
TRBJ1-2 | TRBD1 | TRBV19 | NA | TGTGCCAGTAGTATCAAGGGGGCGGTTGGCTACACCTTC | CASSIKGAVGYTF
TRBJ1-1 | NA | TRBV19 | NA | TGTGCCAGTAGTTCACAGGGAAGTACTGAAGCTTTCTTT | CASSSQGSTEAFF
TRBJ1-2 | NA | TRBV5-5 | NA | TGTGCCAGCAGCTTTGCCGGTCGGGCAGGGCATGGCTACACCTTC | CASSFAGRAGHGYTF
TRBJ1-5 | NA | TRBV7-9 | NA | TGTGCCAGCAGCGCCCTGCTCGGACATACTGATCAGCCCCAGCATTTT | CASSALLGHTDQPQHF
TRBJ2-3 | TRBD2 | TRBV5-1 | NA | TGCGCCAGCAGCTTCGCTAGCGGGAGCACAGATACGCAGTATTTT | CASSFASGSTDTQYF
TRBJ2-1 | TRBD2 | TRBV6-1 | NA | TGTGCCAGCAGTGAAAGGCCTCCTCTAGCGGGAGGGATGAATGAGCAGTTCTTC | CASSERPPLAGGMNEQFF
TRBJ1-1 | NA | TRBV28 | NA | TGTGCCAGCAGTTTAACCGGGACAAGCAGAACTGAAGCTTTCTTT | CASSLTGTSRTEAFF
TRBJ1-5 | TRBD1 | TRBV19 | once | TGTGCCAGTAGTATCGACAGGGGCAATCAGCCCCAGCATTTT | CASSIDRGNQPQHF
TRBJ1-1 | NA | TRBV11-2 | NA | TGTGCCAGCAGCTTAATTTCAGGGTGGATGAACACTGAAGCTTTCTTT | CASSLISGWMNTEAFF
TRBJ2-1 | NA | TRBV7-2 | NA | TGTGCCAGCCGTCAGGGTTTGGCTGGTGATGAGCAGTTCTTC | CASRQGLAGDEQFF
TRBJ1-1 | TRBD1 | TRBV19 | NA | TGTGCCAGTACCCCGGGACAGGGGTCCGAGGGGGTCACTGAAGCTTTCTTT | CASTPGQGSEGVTEAFF
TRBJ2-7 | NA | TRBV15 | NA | TGTGCCACCAGCAGTGGAGCCCAGCCTTACGAGCAGTACTTC | CATSSGAQPYEQYF
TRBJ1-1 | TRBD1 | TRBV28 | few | TGTGCCAGCACGAGAGGACAGGGAGAAGAAGCTTTCTTT | CASTRGQGEEAFF
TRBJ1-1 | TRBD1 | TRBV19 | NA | TGTGCCAGTAGGACAGACAGGGTTAGTGAAGCTTTCTTT | CASRTDRVSEAFF
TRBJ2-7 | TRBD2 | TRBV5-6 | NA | TGTGCCAGCAGCCTGGGGTGGGACCGGGACTACCCCTTCGAGCAGTACTTC | CASSLGWDRDYPFEQYF
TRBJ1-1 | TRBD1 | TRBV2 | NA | TGTGCCAGCAGTAAACTTGGGACAGAAAACACTGAAGCTTTCTTT | CASSKLGTENTEAFF
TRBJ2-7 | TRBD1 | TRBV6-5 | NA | TGTGCCGCTCGACAGGGCCACTACGAGCAGTACTTC | CAARQGHYEQYF
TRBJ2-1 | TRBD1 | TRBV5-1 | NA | TGCGCCAGCAGCCAACAGCCGACAGGGGCGGCCGGAGGGGAGCAGTTCTTC | CASSQQPTGAAGGEQFF
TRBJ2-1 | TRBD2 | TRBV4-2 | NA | TGTGCCAGCAGCTCCACTAGCGGGAGTTTCTACAATGAGCAGTTCTTC | CASSSTSGSFYNEQFF
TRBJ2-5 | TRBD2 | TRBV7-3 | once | TGTGCCAGCAGCTTATACGGAGCGGGAGGCGGCGAGACCCAGTACTTC | CASSLYGAGGGETQYF
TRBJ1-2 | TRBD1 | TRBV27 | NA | TGTGCCAGCAGTTTAAACGGACAGGGGGCTGGCTACACCTTC | CASSLNGQGAGYTF
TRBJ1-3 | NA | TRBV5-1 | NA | TGCGCCAGCAGCTTGCCTCCCGCCGGCTCTGGAAACACCATATATTTT | CASSLPPAGSGNTIYF
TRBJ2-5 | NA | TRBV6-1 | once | TGTGCCAGCTCAGGGACATACCAAGAGACCCAGTACTTC | CASSGTYQETQYF
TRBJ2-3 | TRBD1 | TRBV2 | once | TGTGCCGGTCTGTCGGGACAGGGTGAAGATACGCAGTATTTT | CAGLSGQGEDTQYF
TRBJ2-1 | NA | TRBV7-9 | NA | TGTGCCAGTAAACCAGCGAGATCCTACAATGAGCAGTTCTTC | CASKPARSYNEQFF
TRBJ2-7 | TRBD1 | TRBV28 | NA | TGTGCCAGCAGTCCGGGACAGGGGGCTCGCGAGCAGTACTTC | CASSPGQGAREQYF
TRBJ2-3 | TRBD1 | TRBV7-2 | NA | TGTGCCAGCAGCGCCCGCCAGAGACAGGGGGCGGTCACCACAGATACGCAGTATTTT | CASSARQRQGAVTTDTQYF
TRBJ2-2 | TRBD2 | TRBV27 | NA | TGTGCCAGCAGTTTATTTAGGACTAGCGGGGGGTCCGCGACCGGGGAGCTGTTTTTT | CASSLFRTSGGSATGELFF
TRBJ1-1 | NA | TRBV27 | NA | TGTGCCAGCAGTTTCTGGCAGAACACTGAAGCTTTCTTT | CASSFWQNTEAFF
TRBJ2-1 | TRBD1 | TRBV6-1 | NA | TGTGCCAGCACCCCTCGACAGGGCGAGCAGTTCTTC | CASTPRQGEQFF
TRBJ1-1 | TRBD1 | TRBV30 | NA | TGTGCCTCTCGTGGACAGGGAAATGCGGCTTTCTTT | CASRGQGNAAFF
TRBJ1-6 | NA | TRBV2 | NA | TGTGCCAGCAGTGGGTGGACGGGAAGAAATTCACCCCTCCACTTT | CASSGWTGRNSPLHF
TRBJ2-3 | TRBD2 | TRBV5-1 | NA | TGCGCCAGCAGCTTCGCGGGAGGGCCAGATACGCAGTATTTT | CASSFAGGPDTQYF
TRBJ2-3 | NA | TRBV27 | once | TGTGCCAGCAGTTATCTCGGGACTAGCACAGATACGCAGTATTTT | CASSYLGTSTDTQYF
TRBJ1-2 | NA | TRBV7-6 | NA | TGTGCCAGCAGCCCAACCAACCCTCGGAGTATTGGCTACACCTTC | CASSPTNPRSIGYTF
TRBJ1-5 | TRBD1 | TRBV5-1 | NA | TGCGCCAGCAGCTTGGGGACAGGGGGAGGTCAGCCCCAGCATTTT | CASSLGTGGGQPQHF
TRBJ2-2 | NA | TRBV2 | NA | TGTGCCAGCGGGGCAGGGGTCATAACCGGGGAGCTGTTTTTT | CASGAGVITGELFF
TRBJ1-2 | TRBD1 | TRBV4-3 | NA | TGCGCCAGCAGCCAAGAACAGGGGTTGGACTATGGCTACACCTTC | CASSQEQGLDYGYTF
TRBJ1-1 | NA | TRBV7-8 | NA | TGTGCCAGCAGCCAACGGACAGATAGCAACACTGAAGCTTTCTTT | CASSQRTDSNTEAFF
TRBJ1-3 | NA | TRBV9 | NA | TGTGCCAGCAGCAGGGACACACGGCCGGGAAACACCATATATTTT | CASSRDTRPGNTIYF
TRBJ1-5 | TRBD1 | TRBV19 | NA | TGTGCCAGTAGCTCCGGGACAGGGGGCTTTCAGCCCCAGCATTTT | CASSSGTGGFQPQHF
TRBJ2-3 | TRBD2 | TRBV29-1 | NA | TGCAGCGTTGAACTCAGGGGGACTAGCGGGAGGGCTGCTAGCACAGATACGCAGTATTTT | CSVELRGTSGRAASTDTQYF
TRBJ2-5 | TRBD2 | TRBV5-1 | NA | TGCGCCAGCAGCATTCTAGCGGGGGGGAACCAAGAGACCCAGTACTTC | CASSILAGGNQETQYF
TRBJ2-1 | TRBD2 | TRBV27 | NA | TGTGCCAGCAGCCTAGCGGGCCCCTACAATGAGCAGTTCTTC | CASSLAGPYNEQFF
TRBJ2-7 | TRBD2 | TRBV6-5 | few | TGTGCCAGCAGTTACTCGGTTCCTAGCGGAGGTCTAAGGCAGTACTTC | CASSYSVPSGGLRQYF
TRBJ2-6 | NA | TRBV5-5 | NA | TGTGCCAGCAGCTTGGGACTTAGCTCTGGGGCCAACGTCCTGACTTTC | CASSLGLSSGANVLTF
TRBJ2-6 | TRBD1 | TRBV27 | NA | TGTGCCAGCAGTGACACCGGGACAGGGGCCGGGGCCAACGTCCTGACTTTC | CASSDTGTGAGANVLTF
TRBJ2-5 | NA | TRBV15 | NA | TGTGCCACCAGCAGAGATGGTGGCGGTAAGACAGAGACCCAGTACTTC | CATSRDGGGKTETQYF
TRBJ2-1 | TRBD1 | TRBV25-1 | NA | TGTGCCAGCAGTCTAAGCCCGGGACAGGCGTACAATGAGCAGTTCTTC | CASSLSPGQAYNEQFF
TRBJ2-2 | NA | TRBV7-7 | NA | TGTGCTAGCAGCCGGACAGACGCGAACACCGGGGAGCTGTTTTTT | CASSRTDANTGELFF
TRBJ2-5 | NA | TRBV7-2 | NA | TGTGCCAGCAGCTTAGCGGTTAGCTGGGAGACCCAGTACTTC | CASSLAVSWETQYF
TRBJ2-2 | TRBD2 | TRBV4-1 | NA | TGCGCCAGCAGCCAAGATGATGCGGGGGTGTACACCGGGGAGCTGTTTTTT | CASSQDDAGVYTGELFF